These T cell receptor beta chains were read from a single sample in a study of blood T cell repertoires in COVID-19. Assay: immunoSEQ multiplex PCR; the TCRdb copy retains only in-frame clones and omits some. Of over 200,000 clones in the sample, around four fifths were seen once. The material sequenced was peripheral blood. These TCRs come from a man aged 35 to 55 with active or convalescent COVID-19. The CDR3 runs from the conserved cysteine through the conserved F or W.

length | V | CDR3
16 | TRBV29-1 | CSVEAGAGGPYNEQFF
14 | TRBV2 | CASSTGLLTDTQYF
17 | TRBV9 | CASSASPPGTANEKLFF
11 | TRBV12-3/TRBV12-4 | CASNSQYGYTF
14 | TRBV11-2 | CASSPQQLNTEAFF
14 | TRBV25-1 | CASSEYRTGYTQYF
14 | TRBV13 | CASSLGLVPYEQYF
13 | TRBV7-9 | CASSFYPSDTQYF
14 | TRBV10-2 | CASGKQAPHQPQHF
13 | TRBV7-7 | CASSPQNTGELFF
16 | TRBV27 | CASSLGSGAGTGELFF
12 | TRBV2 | CASQLGFTEAFF
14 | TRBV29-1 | CSVAGTWNTGELFF
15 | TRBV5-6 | CASIRRMGSSYEQYF
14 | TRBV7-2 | CASSQDRGHREQYF
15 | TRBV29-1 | CSVAGAGISTDTQYF
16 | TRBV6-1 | CASSEKRGQSNEKLFF
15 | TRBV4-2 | CASSIGTSGTDTQYF
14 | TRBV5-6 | CASSFSGGMNTIYF
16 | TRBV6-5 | CASSYDGSTYNSPLHF
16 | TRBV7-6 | CASSLDSGTAHYEQYF
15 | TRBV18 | CASSPTTSVVDEQFF
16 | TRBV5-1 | CASSFPFGGRSDEQFF
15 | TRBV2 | CASGRDRGQVGELFF
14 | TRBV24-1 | CATSDAGGANEQFF
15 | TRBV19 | CASSPRPTRDTEAFF